The source of this T cell receptor (beta chain) is a study of identical twins. General study results and limits: Insertions ran lower in abundant cord blood beta clonotypes, though not in memory repertoires.

The CDR3 spans 12 residues. Trimming removed 6 bases from V and 3 bases from J, with 8 bases in between. This clonotype has at least ten counts. Antigen specificity is unknown. Template switching added a universal primer site; cDNA carried unique molecular identifiers. Each CDR3 protein is one row after TCRdb ran MiXCR on the 5' RACE reads. The table has a few hundred thousand distinct CDR3 sequences, nearly 10% seen once; the top ten hold 2.5% to 3.5%. This same sample was also taken into another study, of yellow fever vaccine responses in identical twins. That report notes: Twins showed a vaccine T cell response that reportedly seemed partly convergent, partly personalized.

V gene TRBV12-3 or TRBV12-4 combines with J gene TRBJ1-2; possibly TRBD1 for D (5 bases). This TCR was sampled from a woman between 18 and 29 years old in good health. The sequencing sample was made of PBMCs. CDR3 sequence: CASSFRDYGYTF. The CDR3 bases are TGTGCCAGCAGCTTCAGGGACTATGGCTACACCTTC.